The 13 T cell receptor beta chains reported below all come from one sample, sequenced in a study of T cells after yellow fever vaccination. Each CDR3 protein is one row after TCRdb ran MiXCR on the 5' RACE reads. The table has 250,000 to 400,000 distinct CDR3 sequences, about 4% seen once. Sequences were derived from PBMCs, sampled 5 days after the yellow fever booster vaccination. The origin of the receptors is a man aged 18 to 35 who received the YFV17D yellow fever vaccine.

This clonotype showed up just a few times. The rearrangement links TRBV18 to TRBJ1-4; 7 nucleotides match TRBD1. V was pared by 3 bases and J by 7 bases, with 5 bases of the junction left unmatched. The CDR3 extends over 14 amino acids. CDR1 and CDR2 from the germline V gene are KGHSH and LQKENI. The CDR3 DNA reads TGTGCCAGCTCACCCGGCAGGGGGGGTGAAAAACTGTTTTTT. This gives the protein CASSPGRGGEKLFF.

This clonotype was observed a handful of times. CDR3 DNA: TGTGCCAGCAGCCCTCGGCAGTACACAGATACGCAGTATTTT. This sequence encodes CASSPRQYTDTQYF. V and J are TRBV27 and TRBJ2-3; the D is unclear. V dropped 6 bases and J dropped 2 bases, with 12 bases sitting between them. Germline V lookup: CDR1 MNHEY, CDR2 SMNVEV (reference sequence). The CDR3 length is 14 residues.

The sample holds many counts of this clonotype. The genes are TRBV7-9 and TRBJ2-1; D unclear. Trimming took off 11 bases at V and 0 bases at J, with 17 bases between the two ends. Germline loops: CDR1 SEHNR, CDR2 FQNEAQ (reference sequence). CDR3 length equals 15 residues. The CDR3 loop is CAADPARSSYNEQFF. The CDR3, as DNA: TGTGCCGCAGACCCAGCGAGGAGCTCCTACAATGAGCAGTTCTTC.

This sequence joins TRBV6-1 and TRBJ2-7, with a possible D match to TRBD1 (5 bases). V lost 4 bases and J lost 3, with 7 bases in between. This CDR3 spans 12 amino acids. Germline assignment: CDR1 MNHNS and CDR2 SASEGT. As DNA, the CDR3 is TGTGCCAGCAGTGCTGACAGCTACGAGCAGTACGTC. This sequence encodes CASSADSYEQYV.

CDR3 nucleotide sequence: TGCGCCAGCAGCTTGGACGGCTCTGGGGCCAACGTCCTGACTTTC. Translating it yields CASSLDGSGANVLTF. This rearrangement joins TRBV5-1 to TRBJ2-6; D not resolved. Germline loops: CDR1 SGHRS, CDR2 YFSETQ. The CDR3 covers 15 residues. Trimming cost V 0 bases and J 0 bases, with 4 bases left between them. The complete variable domain, with remaining parts taken from reference TRBV5-1 and TRBJ2-6, reads KAGVTQTPRYLIKTRGQQVTLSCSPISGHRSVSWYQQTPGQGLQFLFEYFSETQRNKGNFPGRFSGRQFSNSRSEMNVSTLELGDSALYLCASSLDGSGANVLTFGAGSRLTVL.

V and J are TRBV11-2 and TRBJ2-7; D unresolved. Trimming stripped 3 bases from V and 3 bases from J, with 12 bases between. This CDR3 has 14 amino acids. Germline lookup yields CDR1 SGHAT and CDR2 FQNNGV. In nucleotides, the CDR3 is TGTGCCAGCAGCTTTCTCGGTGGCCGCTACGAGCAGTACGTC. Translation: CASSFLGGRYEQYV.

This clonotype was observed a few times. V gene TRBV20-1 combines with J gene TRBJ1-6; D possibly corresponds to TRBD1 (5 bases). Germline CDR1 DFQATT, CDR2 SNEGSKA (reference sequence). The CDR3 covers 10 residues. Trimming stripped 0 bases from V and 15 bases from J, with 6 bases between. The CDR3 protein is CSAREGDLHF. The DNA for the CDR3 is TGCAGTGCTAGAGAGGGGGACCTCCACTTT.

This clonotype appeared a few times. V and J are TRBV7-8 and TRBJ2-2, with D unresolved. There are 18 residues in the CDR3. Trimming pared 1 base from V and 6 bases from J, leaving 21 bases between. The germline gives CDR1 SGHVS, CDR2 FQNEAQ. The CDR3 DNA is TGTGCCAGCAGCTTAGTACCCGTGACACCCCTGAGACCCGGGGAGCTGTTTTTT. Its protein product is CASSLVPVTPLRPGELFF.

CDR3 loop: CASSREEGYTF. The CDR3 DNA sequence: TGTGCCAGCAGCCGGGAGGAGGGCTACACCTTC. The rearrangement joins TRBV5-6 to TRBJ1-2; D remains ambiguous. V shed 4 bases and J shed 8 bases, with 9 bases lying between them. The germline CDR1 and CDR2 sequences are SGHDT and YYEEEE. The CDR3 totals 11 residues.

This chain connects TRBV7-9 to TRBJ2-7; D possibly corresponds to TRBD2 (7 bases). Germline values: CDR1 SEHNR, CDR2 FQNEAQ (reference sequence). The CDR3 consists of 14 residues. V was trimmed by 6 bases and J by 2 bases, leaving 14 bases between them. The DNA of the CDR3 is TGTGCCAGCAGTCGCCCCGGGGGGCCCTACGAGCAGTACTTC. Residues: CASSRPGGPYEQYF.

This clonotype was recorded at least ten times. The chain links TRBV20-1 to TRBJ2-7, with D possibly matching TRBD2 (5 bases). V was cut by 4 bases and J by 3 bases, with 16 bases left in between. The CDR3 is made up of 14 amino acids. Per germline, CDR1 DFQATT and CDR2 SNEGSKA (reference sequence). The CDR3 region is CSAIRPGINYEQYF. The CDR3 DNA sequence: TGCAGTGCTATTAGACCGGGGATTAACTACGAGCAGTACTTC.

The CDR3 spells CASKDWTDTQYF. DNA for the CDR3: TGTGCCAGCAAGGATTGGACAGATACGCAGTATTTT. V usage is TRBV7-9 and J usage is TRBJ2-3; D call uncertain. Germline V lookup: CDR1 SEHNR, CDR2 FQNEAQ (reference sequence). V was shortened by 7 bases and J by 3 bases, with 8 bases between the two germline ends. The CDR3 runs to 12 residues.

This clonotype was observed a few times. The V gene is TRBV7-2, the J gene TRBJ2-1, with D possibly TRBD2 on 5 matching bases. Germline V gene data show CDR1 as SGHTA and CDR2 as FQGNSA. The germline V and J ends were trimmed by 1 base and 13 bases, with 11 bases remaining between them. The CDR3 loop spans 12 amino acids. CDR3 in amino acids: CASSLEYGIQFF. CDR3 nucleotides: TGTGCCAGCAGCTTAGAGTACGGGATTCAGTTCTTC.